This is a list of T cell receptor beta chains from one sample in a study of blood T cells in healthy people across ages. TCRdb called the 5' RACE reads again in MiXCR, with one record for every CDR3 protein. The sample contains about 680,000 distinct CDR3 sequences, approximately 49% of which appear only once. The material sequenced was blood. Receptors originate from a woman in her sixties or seventies in good health. CDR3s include the opening cysteine and the closing phenylalanine or tryptophan. A D gene is named only where the DNA matches it firmly. The size of a clone is reported for some rows only, either as once, few or many, or as a class for expanded clones.

clone_size j_call cdr3_length d_call v_call cdr3_nt cdr3_aa
. TRBJ1-1 14 TRBD1 TRBV20-1 TGCAGTCCCGGACAGGGGAGCATGAACACTGAAGCTTTCTTT CSPGQGSMNTEAFF
few TRBJ2-7 13 . TRBV7-2 TGTGCCAGCAGCTTAGACGGGTGGGGCGAGCAGTACTTC CASSLDGWGEQYF
. TRBJ1-6 14 . TRBV15 TGTGCCACCCACGGCCGGGCCGCGAATTCACCCCTCCACTTT CATHGRAANSPLHF
once TRBJ2-7 16 . TRBV28 TGTGCCAGCAGTTTATCGGCGGGAATTGGGTACAATGAGCAGTACTTC CASSLSAGIGYNEQYF
few TRBJ2-1 15 . TRBV7-3 TGTGCCAGCAGCATTGTAGTAGCGAGTTACAATGAGCAGTTCTTC CASSIVVASYNEQFF
. TRBJ2-3 15 TRBD1 TRBV20-1 TGCAGTGCTAGAGATCCCCAGGGGGACCAAGATACGCAGTATTTT CSARDPQGDQDTQYF
. TRBJ2-1 12 . TRBV20-1 TGCAGTGCTAGAGGCCAGCTGAATGAGCAGTTCTTC CSARGQLNEQFF
. TRBJ2-1 13 . TRBV2 TGTGCCAGCAGTGAATACATTTACAATGAGCAGTTCTTC CASSEYIYNEQFF
. TRBJ2-7 12 . TRBV3-1 TGTGTCAGCAGCCCCCAGAGGGGCGAGCAGTACTTC CVSSPQRGEQYF
once TRBJ2-1 16 TRBD2 TRBV20-1 TGCAGTGCTAGAGAACCAACAGCGGGAGGGTACAATGAGCAGTTCTTC CSAREPTAGGYNEQFF
. TRBJ2-1 12 . TRBV7-2 TGTGCCAACAGCCCCAAAGGGACTTCTCAGTTCTTC CANSPKGTSQFF
. TRBJ2-4 15 TRBD2 TRBV7-3 TGTGCCAGCAGCCCTAGCGGGACGCCCCAAAACATTCAGTACTTC CASSPSGTPQNIQYF
. TRBJ2-5 16 TRBD1 TRBV4-3 TGCGCCAGCAGCCAACAGACAGGGGGAACCTACAATGAGCAGTACTTC CASSQQTGGTYNEQYF
once TRBJ2-2 16 . TRBV5-1 TGCGCCAGCAGCTTGTTCGCGAGCGGGAACACCGGGGAGCTGTTTTTT CASSLFASGNTGELFF
few TRBJ2-3 17 TRBD1 TRBV14 TGTGCCAGCAGCCAAGGACAGGGGCGATTTGTCACAGATACGCAGTATTTT CASSQGQGRFVTDTQYF
. TRBJ2-1 15 . TRBV7-2 TGTGCCAGCAGCCTCGACAGGGGAGGGTACAATGAGCAGTTCTTC CASSLDRGGYNEQFF
. TRBJ1-2 16 TRBD1 TRBV5-1 TGCGCCAGCAGCTTCGGGACAGAAGGAACTAGCTATGGCTACACCTTC CASSFGTEGTSYGYTF
few TRBJ1-2 15 TRBD1 TRBV7-9 TGTGCCAGCAGCTTCGACAGGGGGCTTAACTATGGCTACACCTTC CASSFDRGLNYGYTF
. TRBJ2-1 12 . TRBV20-1 TGCAGTGCTAGTCTAGGACACAATGAGCAGTTCTTC CSASLGHNEQFF
. TRBJ2-1 14 . TRBV28 TGTGCCAGCAGGGTGGCGGGACCCTACAATGAGCAGTTCTTC CASRVAGPYNEQFF
few TRBJ2-3 15 . TRBV20-1 TGCAGTGCTAGAGATATCGGCAGGGGCACAGATACGCAGTATTTT CSARDIGRGTDTQYF
few TRBJ1-4 13 . TRBV29-1 TGCAGCGTTGAATTGGGTTCTAATGAAAAACTGTTTTTT CSVELGSNEKLFF
. TRBJ2-7 15 TRBD1 TRBV6-1 TGTGCCAGCAGGAAACCGGGACAGATCTTATACGAGCAGTACTTC CASRKPGQILYEQYF
. TRBJ2-1 12 . TRBV7-3 TGTGCCAGCGCCGATTCAGGGAATGAGCAGTTCTTC CASADSGNEQFF
. TRBJ2-5 16 TRBD1 TRBV4-1 TGCGCCAGCAGCCAAGCGACAGGGGGCGGCCAAGAGACCCAGTACTTC CASSQATGGGQETQYF
few TRBJ2-1 16 TRBD2 TRBV28 TGTGCCAGCAGTACCCCGAGTGGGGGACTATACAATGAGCAGTTCTTC CASSTPSGGLYNEQFF
once TRBJ2-1 16 . TRBV11-1 TGTGCCAGCAGCCCGATGGGGGGGCTGGGAGAGTATGAGCAGTTCTTC CASSPMGGLGEYEQFF
. TRBJ2-3 14 . TRBV30 TGTGCCTGGAGGTTGGGGTCGGGCACAGATACGCAGTATTTT CAWRLGSGTDTQYF
few TRBJ2-7 14 TRBD2 TRBV6-2/TRBV6-3 TGTGCCACCCGGACTAGCGGGAGGTCCGACGAGCAGTACTTC CATRTSGRSDEQYF
few TRBJ1-6 18 . TRBV4-3 TGCGCCAGCAGCCAATCCCCGGGGCAGGGTGACTATAATTCACCCCTCCACTTT CASSQSPGQGDYNSPLHF
. TRBJ1-6 16 TRBD1 TRBV28 TGTGCCAGCAGTTTCGAGGGCGCAGGGGGGTATTCACCCCTCCACTTT CASSFEGAGGYSPLHF
few TRBJ2-3 16 . TRBV9 TGTGCCAGCAGCGTAGGCCGGGAGTCGTCCACAGATACGCAGTATTTT CASSVGRESSTDTQYF
. TRBJ1-2 13 . TRBV25-1 TGTGCCAGCAGTGATGGACAAGGGGCTGGCTACACCTTC CASSDGQGAGYTF
. TRBJ1-1 15 TRBD1 TRBV29-1 TGCAGCGTTGAGAGGGACAGGGGGATGAACACTGAAGCTTTCTTT CSVERDRGMNTEAFF
once TRBJ2-3 12 TRBD2 TRBV12-3/TRBV12-4 TGTGCCAGCAGCCGGTTGGGGTCGGGAGGGTATTTT CASSRLGSGGYF
. TRBJ2-3 14 TRBD2 TRBV2 TGTGCCAGCAGTGTGACTAGCGAGACAGATACGCAGTATTTT CASSVTSETDTQYF
. TRBJ2-5 16 TRBD2 TRBV20-1 TGCAGTGCTTCTTGGGAGCGGTCCCAGGGAGGGGAGACCCAGTACTTC CSASWERSQGGETQYF
. TRBJ2-5 15 . TRBV7-2 TGTGCCAGCAGCCTTCGCAGGGGCGTGGCAGAGACCCAGTACTTC CASSLRRGVAETQYF
. TRBJ2-1 14 TRBD1 TRBV5-1 TGCGCCAGCAGCTACGGGACAGGAGGTGGTGAGCAGTTCTTC CASSYGTGGGEQFF
once TRBJ2-7 14 TRBD1 TRBV20-1 TGCAGTGCGACTCGGACAGGGCACTCCTACGAGCAGTACTTC CSATRTGHSYEQYF
few TRBJ2-2 15 TRBD1 TRBV24-1 TGTGCCACCAGTGATTCACAGGGGAGAGCCGGGGAGCTGTTTTTT CATSDSQGRAGELFF
many TRBJ2-3 15 TRBD2 TRBV7-6 TGTGCCAGCAGCGTAGCTAGCGGTCTCACAGATACGCAGTATTTT CASSVASGLTDTQYF
. TRBJ1-1 10 . TRBV20-1 TGCAGTGCTAGGTCCGGGGAAGCTTTCTTT CSARSGEAFF
few TRBJ2-1 15 . TRBV10-3 TGTGCCATCAGTGAGTCAAGGCAGAGTAACAATGAGCAGTTCTTC CAISESRQSNNEQFF